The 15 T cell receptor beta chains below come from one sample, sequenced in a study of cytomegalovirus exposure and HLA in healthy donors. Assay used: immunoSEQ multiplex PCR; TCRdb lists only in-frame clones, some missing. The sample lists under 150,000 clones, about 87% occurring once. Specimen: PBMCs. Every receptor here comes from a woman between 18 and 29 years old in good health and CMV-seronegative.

CDR3 sequence: CATSGTQETQYF. The CDR3 nucleotides are TGTGCCACCAGCGGCACACAAGAGACCCAGTACTTC. The chain couples TRBV15 to TRBJ2-5; D is unclear. Trimming removed 5 bases at V and 2 bases at J, with 6 bases between. Germline V gene sequence: CDR1 LNHNV, CDR2 YYDKDF (reference sequence). The CDR3 has 12 amino acids.

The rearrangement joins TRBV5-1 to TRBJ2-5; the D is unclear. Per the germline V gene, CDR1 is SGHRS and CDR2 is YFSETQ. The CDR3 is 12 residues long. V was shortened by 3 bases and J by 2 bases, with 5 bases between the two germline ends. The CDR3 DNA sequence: TGCGCCAGCAGCTCAAATCAAGAGACCCAGTACTTC. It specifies CASSSNQETQYF.

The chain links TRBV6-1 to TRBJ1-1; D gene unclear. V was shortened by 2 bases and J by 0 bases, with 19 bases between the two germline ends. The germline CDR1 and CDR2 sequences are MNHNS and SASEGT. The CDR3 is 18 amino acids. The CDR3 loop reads CASSEFFRRERMNTEAFF. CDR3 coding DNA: TGTGCCAGCAGTGAATTCTTCCGCCGGGAGAGGATGAACACTGAAGCTTTCTTT.

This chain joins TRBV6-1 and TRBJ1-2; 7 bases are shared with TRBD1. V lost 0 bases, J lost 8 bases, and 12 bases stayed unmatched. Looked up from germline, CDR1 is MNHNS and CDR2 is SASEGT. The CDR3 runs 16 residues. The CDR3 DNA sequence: TGTGCCAGCAGTGAAGCCCTCAAGGGGACAGCTTGGGGCTACACCTTC. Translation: CASSEALKGTAWGYTF.

CDR3 bases: TGTGCCACCGTCCTTACGGGACTAGCAGACAATGAGCAGTTCTTC. It encodes CATVLTGLADNEQFF. The V and J genes are TRBV6-1 and TRBJ2-1, with 9 bases fitting TRBD2. CDR1 is MNHNS and CDR2 is SASEGT in the germline V gene. The CDR3 runs to 15 residues. Unmatched junction bases numbered 12, after V lost 10 bases and J lost 5 bases.

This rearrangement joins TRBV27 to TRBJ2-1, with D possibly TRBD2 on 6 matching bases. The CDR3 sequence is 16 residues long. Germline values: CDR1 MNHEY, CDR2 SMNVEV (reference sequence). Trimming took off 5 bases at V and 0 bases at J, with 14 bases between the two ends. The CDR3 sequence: CASSLMPGVSYNEQFF. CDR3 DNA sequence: TGTGCCAGCAGTCTAATGCCGGGGGTCTCCTACAATGAGCAGTTCTTC.

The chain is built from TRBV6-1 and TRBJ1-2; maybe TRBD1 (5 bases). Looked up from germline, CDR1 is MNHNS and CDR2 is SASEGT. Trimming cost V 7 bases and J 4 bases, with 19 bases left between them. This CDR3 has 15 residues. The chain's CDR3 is CASTVMLGGGYGYTF. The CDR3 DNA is TGTGCCAGCACCGTGATGCTGGGGGGAGGCTATGGCTACACCTTC.

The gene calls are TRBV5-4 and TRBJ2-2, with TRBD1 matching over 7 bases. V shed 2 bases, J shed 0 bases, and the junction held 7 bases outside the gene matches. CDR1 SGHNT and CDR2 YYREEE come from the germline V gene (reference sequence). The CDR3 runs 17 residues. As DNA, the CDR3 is TGTGCCAGCAGCTTTTACAGGGGAAGCGCGAACACCGGGGAGCTGTTTTTT. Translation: CASSFYRGSANTGELFF.

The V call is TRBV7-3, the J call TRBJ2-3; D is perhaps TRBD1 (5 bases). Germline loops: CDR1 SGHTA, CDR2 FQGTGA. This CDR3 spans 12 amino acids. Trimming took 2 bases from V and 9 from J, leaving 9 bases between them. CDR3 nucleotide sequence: TGTGCCAGCAGCTTATCGCAGGGAACGCAGTATTTT. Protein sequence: CASSLSQGTQYF.

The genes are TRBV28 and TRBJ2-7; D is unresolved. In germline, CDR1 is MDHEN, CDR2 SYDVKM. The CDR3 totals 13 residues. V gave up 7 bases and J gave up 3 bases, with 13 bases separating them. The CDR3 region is CASKPGPRYEQYF. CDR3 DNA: TGTGCCAGCAAACCGGGTCCCCGCTACGAGCAGTACTTC.

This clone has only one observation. The DNA for the CDR3 is TGTGCCAGCAGCCCGGGACTAGCGGGGGCCCACGAGCAGTACTTC. Its translation: CASSPGLAGAHEQYF. The J gene is TRBJ2-7, the V gene TRBV11-3, with 14 positions matching TRBD2. Looked up from germline, CDR1 is SGHNT and CDR2 is YENEEA. CDR3 length: 15 residues. Trimming removed 5 bases from V and 5 bases from J; junction bases left unmatched: 5.

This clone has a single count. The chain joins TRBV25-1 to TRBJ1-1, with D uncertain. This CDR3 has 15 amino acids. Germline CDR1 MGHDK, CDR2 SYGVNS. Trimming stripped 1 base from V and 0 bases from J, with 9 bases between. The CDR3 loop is CASSEWRGLNTEAFF. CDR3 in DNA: TGTGCCAGCAGTGAATGGCGGGGTCTGAACACTGAAGCTTTCTTT. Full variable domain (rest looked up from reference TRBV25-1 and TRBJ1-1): EADIYQTPRYLVIGTGKKITLECSQTMGHDKMYWYQQDPGMELHLIHYSYGVNSTEKGDLSSESTVSRIRTEHFPLTLESARPSHTSQYLCASSEWRGLNTEAFFGQGTRLTVV.

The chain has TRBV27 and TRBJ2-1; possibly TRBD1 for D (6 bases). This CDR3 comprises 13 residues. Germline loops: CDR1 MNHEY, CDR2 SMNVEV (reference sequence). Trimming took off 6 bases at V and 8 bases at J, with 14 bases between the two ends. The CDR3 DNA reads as TGTGCCAGCAGCTACTCTCACAGGGATGAGCAGTTCTTC. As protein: CASSYSHRDEQFF.

This CDR3 is CASSPQPTNYGYTF. CDR3 DNA: TGTGCCAGCTCACCCCAACCTACTAACTATGGCTACACCTTC. This chain joins TRBV18 and TRBJ1-2; D gene unclear. The CDR3 is 14 amino acids. The V and J ends lost 3 bases and 0 bases respectively, with 8 bases between them. In germline, CDR1 is KGHSH, CDR2 LQKENI.

This CDR3 is CSVEGLAGNEQFF. CDR3 bases: TGCAGCGTTGAGGGGTTAGCGGGAAATGAGCAGTTCTTC. V and J are TRBV29-1 and TRBJ2-1, with 8 bases matching TRBD2. Losses at the gene ends were 3 bases for V and 7 bases for J; bases not matched to a gene: 5. CDR3 length: 13 amino acids. Germline CDR1 and CDR2: SQVTM and ANQGSEA.